The following is a T cell receptor (beta chain) sequence with its context. From germline, CDR1 is SEHNR and CDR2 FQNEAQ (reference sequence). The CDR3 consists of 16 residues. V lost 1 base and J lost 8; bases outside the gene matches: 9. These data come from a study of blood T cell repertoires in COVID-19. Study background: Donors in the United States, Italy and Spain gave samples during acute or convalescent COVID-19. Sample material is recorded as cDNA or gDNA derived from T cells, B-cell-depleted T cells, or PBMCs.

Two negative PCRs, clearance, or symptom resolution characterized the recovered Cohort 3 donors. In the original analysis: Nucleated cell counts were estimated from reference gene primer amplification. TCRdb keeps only in-frame clones here, not all; method: immunoSEQ multiplex PCR. V and J calls and clone size are copied from that table; D and trimming were computed from the DNA. Of about 310,000 clones listed, under 90% are singletons. This receptor was identified in a man between 60 and 70 years old who had recovered from COVID-19. The sample comprised PBMCs or T cells enriched from blood (not recorded which). The chain uses TRBV7-9 and TRBJ2-1, with TRBD1 matching 9 bases. CDR3 coding DNA: TGTGCCAGCAGCTTAGGATGGGACAGGGTTTTCGATGAGCAGTTCTTC. It translates to CASSLGWDRVFDEQFF.